This T cell receptor (beta chain) originates from a study of identical twins. Whole-study findings and limits: Recombination models fit unrelated individuals' TCR alpha sharing but underestimated twins'. Conclusions were drawn cross-sectionally by statistical analysis, without following the same donors. High-abundance cord blood beta clonotypes had fewer insertions; memory repertoires showed none.

The CDR3 covers 12 residues. Germline CDR1 is SQVTM and CDR2 is ANQGSEA. Trimming cost V 6 bases and J 4 bases, with 10 bases left between them. A single record per CDR3 protein comes from TCRdb applying MiXCR to the 5' RACE reads. The table shows hundreds of thousands of distinct CDR3 sequences, with around 6.1% occurring only once. In the case of this clonotype: Antigen specificity is unknown.

Sequencing was performed on naive T cells sorted from blood. This rearrangement joins TRBV29-1 to TRBJ2-1; no definite D call. The receptor was isolated from a man aged 18 to 29 in good health. The DNA of the CDR3 is TGCAGCGTGGGCGAAGGATACAATGAGCAGTTCTTC. As protein: CSVGEGYNEQFF.